This TCR beta chain was recorded in a study of vaccination and CD4 T cells after COVID-19. At the level of the study: Between diagnosis and the drawing of post-COVID samples lay a median 101 days (range 35 to 161).

Treatment noted: approximately 9-day PBMC culture with coronavirus spike peptide pools or control peptides (ViraFEST assay). Germline CDR1 is SEHNR and CDR2 is FQNEAQ (reference sequence). The length of the CDR3 is 16 residues. After removal of 5 bases from V and 7 bases from J, the junction contained 14 bases not matched to a gene. Cultured CD4+ T-cell DNA underwent Oncomine TCR Beta short-read sequencing. From the PCR reads, TCRdb called clonotypes with MiXCR, one entry per CDR3 protein. Of 15,000 to 20,000 distinct CDR3 sequences listed, 25% to 30% are singletons. This clonotype has only a few counts. No antigen is known for it.

This TCR was recovered from a human donor with COVID-19. This chain uses TRBV7-9 with TRBJ1-1, with 9 bases aligning to TRBD1. Sequencing was performed on cultured CD4+ T cells from blood. This CDR3 is CASSVQGAGDVGEAFF. The DNA of the CDR3 is TGTGCCAGCAGCGTACAGGGGGCCGGGGATGTGGGTGAAGCTTTCTTT.